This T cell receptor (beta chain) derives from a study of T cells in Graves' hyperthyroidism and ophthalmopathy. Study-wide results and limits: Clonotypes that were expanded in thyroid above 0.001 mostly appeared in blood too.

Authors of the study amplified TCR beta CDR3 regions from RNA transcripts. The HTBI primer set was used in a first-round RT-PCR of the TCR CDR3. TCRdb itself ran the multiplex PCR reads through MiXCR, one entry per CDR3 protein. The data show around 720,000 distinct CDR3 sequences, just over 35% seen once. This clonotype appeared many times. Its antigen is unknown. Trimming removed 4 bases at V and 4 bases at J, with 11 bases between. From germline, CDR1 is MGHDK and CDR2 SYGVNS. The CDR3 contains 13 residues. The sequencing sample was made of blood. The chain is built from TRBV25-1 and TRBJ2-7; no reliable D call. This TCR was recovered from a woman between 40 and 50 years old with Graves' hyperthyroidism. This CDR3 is CASSGSEGYEQYF. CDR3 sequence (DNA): TGTGCCAGCAGTGGGAGCGAAGGGTACGAGCAGTACTTC.